This T cell receptor beta chain was sequenced for a study of OX40 agonist ivuxolimab in advanced cancers. The overall study: From roughly 20 to 85 years was the age range, with a mean of around 60 years, and 65% to 90% were male.

Patients with a history of autoimmune disease or on systemic immunosuppression were excluded. With baseline, cycle 4 day 1, and cycle 7 day 1 as timepoints, blood was sampled. This clone appeared once. Method: immunoSEQ multiplex PCR; TCRdb's copy keeps in-frame clones and lacks some. This table holds some 45,000 clones, approximately 80% found once. Germline CDR1 is MGHRA and CDR2 is YSYEKL. This CDR3 has 16 residues. The germline V and J ends were trimmed by 1 base and 0 bases, with 12 bases remaining between them. The sequence came from an adult with an advanced solid tumor such as melanoma, head and neck, liver or kidney cancer. The input for sequencing was CD4+ or CD8+ T cells sorted from blood, taken in a trial of the OX40 agonist ivuxolimab. The chain employs TRBV4-1 and TRBJ1-2, with D unresolved. The CDR3 here is CASSQVLQPPNYGYTF. In nucleotides, the CDR3 is TGCGCCAGCAGCCAAGTCTTACAGCCACCTAACTATGGCTACACCTTC.